What follows is one TCR beta chain and its context. No antigen is known for it. Cycle 7 day 1, cycle 4 day 1, and baseline were the timepoints at which blood was sampled. Germline assignment: CDR1 LGHNA and CDR2 YSLEER. Trimming shortened V by 6 bases and J by 3 bases, and 13 bases separated the two germline ends. The CDR3 covers 14 residues. These data are taken from a study of OX40 agonist ivuxolimab in advanced cancers. Study information: Antecedent anti-PD-1, anti-PD-L1 or anti-CTLA-4 therapy was permissible, with under 50% having received some.

General study points: Antigen targets of the expanded peripheral T cells went undetermined.

Here immunoSEQ multiplex PCR was the method, and the copy in TCRdb shows in-frame clones only, minus some. Among over 100,000 clones listed, approximately 92% were seen once. The source of this sequence is an adult with an advanced solid tumor such as melanoma, head and neck, liver or kidney cancer. The source was CD4+ or CD8+ T cells sorted from blood, collected in a trial of the OX40 agonist ivuxolimab. V and J are TRBV4-3 and TRBJ2-3, with D possibly being TRBD1 (6 bases). DNA of the CDR3: TGCGCCAGCAGTAAGGGACATGGGACAGATACGCAGTATTTT. As protein: CASSKGHGTDTQYF.